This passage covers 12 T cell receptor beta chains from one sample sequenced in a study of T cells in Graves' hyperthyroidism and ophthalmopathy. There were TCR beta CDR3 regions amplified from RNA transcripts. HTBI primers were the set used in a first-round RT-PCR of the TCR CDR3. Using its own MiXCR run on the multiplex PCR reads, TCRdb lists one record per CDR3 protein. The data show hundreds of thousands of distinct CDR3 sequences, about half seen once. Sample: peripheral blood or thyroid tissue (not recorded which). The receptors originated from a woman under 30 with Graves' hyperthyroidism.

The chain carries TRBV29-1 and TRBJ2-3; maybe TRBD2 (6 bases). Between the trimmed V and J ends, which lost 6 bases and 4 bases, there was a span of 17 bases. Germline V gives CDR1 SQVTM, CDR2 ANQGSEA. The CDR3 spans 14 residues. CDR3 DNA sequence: TGCAGCGTCGCTGCTGTCGGGAGTGCAGATACGCAGTATTTT. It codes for CSVAAVGSADTQYF.

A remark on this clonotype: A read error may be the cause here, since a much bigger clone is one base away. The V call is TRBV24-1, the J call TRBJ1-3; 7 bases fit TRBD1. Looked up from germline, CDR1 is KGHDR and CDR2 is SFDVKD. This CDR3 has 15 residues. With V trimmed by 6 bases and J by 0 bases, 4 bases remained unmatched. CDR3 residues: CATSNTGDSGNTIYF. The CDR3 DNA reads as TGTGCCACCAGTAATACAGGGGACTCTGGAAACACCATATATTTT.

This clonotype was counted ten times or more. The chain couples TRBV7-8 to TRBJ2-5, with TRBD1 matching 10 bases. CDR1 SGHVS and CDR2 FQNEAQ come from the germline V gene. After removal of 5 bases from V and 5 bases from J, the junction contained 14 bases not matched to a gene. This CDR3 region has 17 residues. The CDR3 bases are TGTGCCAGCAGCACCGGGACAGGGGCTAGCGCGTGGGAGACCCAGTACTTC. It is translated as CASSTGTGASAWETQYF.

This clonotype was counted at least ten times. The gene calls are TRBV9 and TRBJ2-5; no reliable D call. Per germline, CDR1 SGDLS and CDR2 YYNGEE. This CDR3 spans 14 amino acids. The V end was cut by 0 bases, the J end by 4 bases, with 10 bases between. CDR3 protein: CASSVAVSRETQYF. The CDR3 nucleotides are TGTGCCAGCAGCGTAGCGGTTAGTCGAGAGACCCAGTACTTC.

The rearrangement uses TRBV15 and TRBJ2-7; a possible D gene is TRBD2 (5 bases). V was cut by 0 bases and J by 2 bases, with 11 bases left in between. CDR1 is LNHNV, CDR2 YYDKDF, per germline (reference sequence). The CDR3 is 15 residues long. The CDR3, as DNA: TGTGCCACCAGCAGAGATCCGGACGGGACCTACGAGCAGTACTTC. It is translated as CATSRDPDGTYEQYF.

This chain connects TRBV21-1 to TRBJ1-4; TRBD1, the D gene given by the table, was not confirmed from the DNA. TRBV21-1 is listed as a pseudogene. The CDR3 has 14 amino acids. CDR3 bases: TGTGCCAGCAGCACAGGGGGCCTGGGTGAAAAACTGTTTTTT. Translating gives CASSTGGLGEKLFF.

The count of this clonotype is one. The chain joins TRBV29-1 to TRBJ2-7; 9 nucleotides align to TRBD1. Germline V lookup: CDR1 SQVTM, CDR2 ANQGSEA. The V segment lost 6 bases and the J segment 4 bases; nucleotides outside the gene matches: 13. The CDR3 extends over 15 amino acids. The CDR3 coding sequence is TGCAGCGTCCCCCATGGACAGGGGCATGGGTACGAGCAGTACTTC. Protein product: CSVPHGQGHGYEQYF.

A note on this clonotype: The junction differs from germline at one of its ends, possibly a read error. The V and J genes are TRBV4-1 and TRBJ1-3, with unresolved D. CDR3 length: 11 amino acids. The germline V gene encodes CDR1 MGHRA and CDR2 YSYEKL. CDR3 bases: TGCGCCAGCAGCCAAGGTGTCCCTCCGCATTTT. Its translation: CASSQGVPPHF.

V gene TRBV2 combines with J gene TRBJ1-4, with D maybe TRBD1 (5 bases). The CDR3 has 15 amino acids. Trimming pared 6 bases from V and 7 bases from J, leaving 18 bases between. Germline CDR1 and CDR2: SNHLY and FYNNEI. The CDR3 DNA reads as TGTGCCAGCAGCTCCGGATGGGGTCAGGGTGAAAAACTGTTTTTT. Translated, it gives CASSSGWGQGEKLFF. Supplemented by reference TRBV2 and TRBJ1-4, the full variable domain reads EPEVTQTPSHQVTQMGQEVILRCVPISNHLYFYWYRQILGQKVEFLVSFYNNEISEKSEIFDDQFSVERPDGSNFTLKIRSTKLEDSAMYFCASSSGWGQGEKLFFGSGTQLSVL.

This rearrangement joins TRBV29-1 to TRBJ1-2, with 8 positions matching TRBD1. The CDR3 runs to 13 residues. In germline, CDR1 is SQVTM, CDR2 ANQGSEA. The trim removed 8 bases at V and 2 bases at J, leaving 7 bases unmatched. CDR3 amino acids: CSITGQDNYGYTF. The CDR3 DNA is TGCAGCATTACGGGACAGGACAACTATGGCTACACCTTC. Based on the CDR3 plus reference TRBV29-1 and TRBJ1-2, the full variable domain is SAVISQKPSRDICQRGTSLTIQCQVDSQVTMMFWYRQQPGQSLTLIATANQGSEATYESGFVIDKFPISRPNLTFSTLTVSNMSPEDSSIYLCSITGQDNYGYTFGSGTRLTVV.

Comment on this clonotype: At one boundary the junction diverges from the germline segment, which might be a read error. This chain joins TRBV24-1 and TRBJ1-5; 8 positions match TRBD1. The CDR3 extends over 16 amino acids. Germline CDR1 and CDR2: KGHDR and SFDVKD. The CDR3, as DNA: TGTGCCATCAGTGAGGCGACAGGGGTTGGCTATCAGCCCCAGCATTTT. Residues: CAISEATGVGYQPQHF.

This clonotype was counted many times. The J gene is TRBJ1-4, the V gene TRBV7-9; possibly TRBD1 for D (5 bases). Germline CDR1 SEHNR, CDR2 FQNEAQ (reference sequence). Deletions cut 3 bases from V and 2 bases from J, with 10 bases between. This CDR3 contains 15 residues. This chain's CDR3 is CASSFVGPTNEKLFF. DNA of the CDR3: TGTGCCAGCAGCTTTGTGGGACCGACTAATGAAAAACTGTTTTTT.